This TCR beta chain comes out of a study of radiation and T cells in renal cell carcinoma. Study-wide background: Nephrectomy followed 15 Gy stereotactic body radiation by 4 weeks. The study, taken as a whole, reports: From baseline, blood top tumor clonotypes peaked at 2 weeks post-radiation. Without pretreatment biopsies, baseline tumor clonotype presence was undetermined.

The sample's time point: blood 2 weeks post-SBRT. Specified treatment: 15 Gy SBRT to primary tumor, nephrectomy 4 weeks later. After SBRT, blood was collected at 2 and 4 weeks, plus baseline. Germline V gives CDR1 MNHEY, CDR2 SVGAGI. V lost 6 bases to trimming and J lost 1 base, with 9 bases between them. The CDR3 sequence is 13 residues long. Sequencing was performed with immunoSEQ multiplex PCR; in TCRdb, only in-frame clones are kept and a portion is missing. The sample consists of 160,000 or so clones, around 90% of them appearing once. Regarding this clone: What it recognizes is unknown.

Sequenced here: blood, sampled from a patient whose treatment included radiotherapy and nephrectomy. The chain uses TRBV6-5 and TRBJ1-1, with D hard to call. This TCR derives from a woman aged 45-59 years with renal cell carcinoma. CDR3: CASRPTGNTEAFF. The CDR3 region has the DNA TGTGCCAGCAGACCTACGGGGAACACTGAAGCTTTCTTT.